This T cell receptor beta chain derives from a study of tumor-infiltrating lymphocytes in primary liver carcinoma. V was cut by 4 bases and J by 10 bases, with 18 bases left in between. Germline-derived CDR1 and CDR2 are MNHEY and SVGEGT. This CDR3 comprises 14 residues. Only one count was recorded for this clonotype. The antigen is unknown. The CDR3 ends on some other residue instead of the conserved phenylalanine or tryptophan, so this is likely a read error. Co-extracted RNA and DNA came from around 20-30 mg of unsorted bulk tissue. Study findings and constraints: Among the pair types, tumor region pairs showed more overlap than tumor-adjacent and tumor-blood pairs. Only about 7-24% of top clones appeared in all five tumor regions. Tumor samples exhibited a significantly greater top-250-clone fraction than blood samples (p = 0.039).

Total RNA (approximately 500 ng) served as template for TCR beta cDNA synthesis primed by a constant-region primer. It was through three nested multiplex PCR rounds of slightly modified ARM-PCR that TCR beta libraries arose. The first two PCR rounds used TRBV1-TRBV30 primers with a Cbeta primer, 9 to 11 cycles each. TCRdb independently ran MiXCR on the multiplex PCR reads; one entry per CDR3 protein. The sample shows some 180,000 distinct CDR3 sequences, around four fifths of them seen only once. The sequence derives from a man aged 35 to 55 with primary liver carcinoma and hepatitis B virus infection. J is TRBJ2-3 and V is TRBV6-2 or TRBV6-3; D might be TRBD2 (6 bases). The sequenced material came from tumor tissue from primary liver carcinoma. CDR3 protein: CASSSPRDFEAQYL. The CDR3 bases are TGTGCCAGCAGTTCGCCCCGGGACTTCGAAGCGCAGTATTTA.